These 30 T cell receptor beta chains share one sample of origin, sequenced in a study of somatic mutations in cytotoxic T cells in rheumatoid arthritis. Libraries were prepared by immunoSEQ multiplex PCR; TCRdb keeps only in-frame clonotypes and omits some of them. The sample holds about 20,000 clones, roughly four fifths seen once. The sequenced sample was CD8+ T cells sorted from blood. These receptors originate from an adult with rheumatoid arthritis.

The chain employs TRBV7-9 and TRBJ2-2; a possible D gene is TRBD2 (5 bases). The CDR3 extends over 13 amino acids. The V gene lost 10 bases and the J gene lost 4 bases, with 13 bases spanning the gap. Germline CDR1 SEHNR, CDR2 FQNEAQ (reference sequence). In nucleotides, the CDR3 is TGTGCCAACCGACCAGCGGTCACCGGGGAGCTGTTTTTT. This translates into CANRPAVTGELFF.

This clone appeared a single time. CDR3: CASSSPGRREPFF. CDR3 sequence (DNA): TGTGCCAGCAGCTCCCCGGGGCGCAGGGAGCCTTTCTTT. The chain links TRBV7-9 to TRBJ1-1; tentative D call: TRBD1 (5 bases). With 4 bases removed from V and 12 bases from J, the gap between germline ends came to 18 bases. CDR1 and CDR2 (germline): SEHNR, FQNEAQ (reference sequence). This CDR3 spans 13 amino acids.

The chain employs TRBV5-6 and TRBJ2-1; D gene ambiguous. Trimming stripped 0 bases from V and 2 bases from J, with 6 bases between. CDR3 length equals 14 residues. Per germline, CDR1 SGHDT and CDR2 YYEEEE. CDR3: CASSLAPTYNEQFF. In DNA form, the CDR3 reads TGTGCCAGCAGCTTGGCCCCTACCTACAATGAGCAGTTCTTC.

The DNA of the CDR3 is TGTGCCTCCCCCGACAGCCTATCAGACGGCTACACCTTC. This sequence encodes CASPDSLSDGYTF. The J gene is TRBJ1-2, the V gene TRBV6-1; perhaps TRBD1 as D (5 bases). The V gene's germline CDR1 is MNHNS and CDR2 SASEGT. This CDR3 is 13 amino acids long. Trimming stripped 11 bases from V and 8 bases from J, with 21 bases between.

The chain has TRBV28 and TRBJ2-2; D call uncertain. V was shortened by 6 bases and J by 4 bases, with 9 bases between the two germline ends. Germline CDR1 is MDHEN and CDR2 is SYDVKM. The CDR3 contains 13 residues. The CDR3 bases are TGTGCCAGCAGGCCGGACGGCACCGGGGAGCTGTTTTTT. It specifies CASRPDGTGELFF.

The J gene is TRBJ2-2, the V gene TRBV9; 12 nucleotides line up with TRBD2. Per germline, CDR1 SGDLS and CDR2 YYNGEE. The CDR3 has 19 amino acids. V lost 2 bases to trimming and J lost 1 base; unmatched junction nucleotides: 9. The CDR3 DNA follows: TGTGCCAGCAGCGTCACGAATCTAGCGGGGGGGGTGAACACCGGGGAGCTGTTTTTT. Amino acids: CASSVTNLAGGVNTGELFF.

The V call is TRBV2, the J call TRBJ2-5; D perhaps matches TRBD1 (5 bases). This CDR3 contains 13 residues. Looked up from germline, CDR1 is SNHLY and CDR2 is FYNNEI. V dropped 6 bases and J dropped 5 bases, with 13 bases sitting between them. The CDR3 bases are TGTGCCAGCAGAGATAGAAAGGGGGAGACCCAGTACTTC. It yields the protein CASRDRKGETQYF.

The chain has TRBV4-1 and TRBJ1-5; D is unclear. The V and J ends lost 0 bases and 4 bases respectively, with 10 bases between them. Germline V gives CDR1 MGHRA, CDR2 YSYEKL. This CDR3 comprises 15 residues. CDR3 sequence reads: CASSQDEGWNQPQHF. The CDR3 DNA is TGCGCCAGCAGCCAAGATGAGGGTTGGAATCAGCCCCAGCATTTT.

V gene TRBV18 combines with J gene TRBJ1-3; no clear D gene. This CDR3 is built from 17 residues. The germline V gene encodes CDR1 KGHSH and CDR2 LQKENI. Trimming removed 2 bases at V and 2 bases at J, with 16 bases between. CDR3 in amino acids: CASSPGSGEGTGNTIYF. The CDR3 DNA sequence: TGTGCCAGCTCACCAGGTAGCGGAGAAGGAACTGGAAACACCATATATTTT.

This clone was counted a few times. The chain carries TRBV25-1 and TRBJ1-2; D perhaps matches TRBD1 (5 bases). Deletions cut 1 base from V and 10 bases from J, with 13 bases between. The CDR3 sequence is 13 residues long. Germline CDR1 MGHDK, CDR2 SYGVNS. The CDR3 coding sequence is TGTGCCAGCAGTGAATGGTCGGGGACGGCCTACACCTTC. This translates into CASSEWSGTAYTF.

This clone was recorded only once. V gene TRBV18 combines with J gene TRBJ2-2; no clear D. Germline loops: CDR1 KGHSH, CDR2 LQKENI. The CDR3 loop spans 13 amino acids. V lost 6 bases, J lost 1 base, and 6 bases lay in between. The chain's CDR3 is CASSLGNTGELFF. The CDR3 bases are TGTGCCAGCTCTTTAGGGAACACCGGGGAGCTGTTTTTT.

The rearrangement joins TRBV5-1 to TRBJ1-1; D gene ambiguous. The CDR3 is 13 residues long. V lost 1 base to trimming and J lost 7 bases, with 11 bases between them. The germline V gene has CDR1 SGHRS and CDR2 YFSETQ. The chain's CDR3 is CASSLRGSDEAFF. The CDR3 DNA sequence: TGCGCCAGCAGCTTGCGTGGAAGCGATGAAGCTTTCTTT.

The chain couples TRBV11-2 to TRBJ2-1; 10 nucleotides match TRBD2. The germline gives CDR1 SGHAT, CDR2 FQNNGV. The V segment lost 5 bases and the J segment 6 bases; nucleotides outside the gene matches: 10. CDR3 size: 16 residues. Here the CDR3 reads CASSPYLLAGSNEQFF. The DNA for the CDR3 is TGTGCCAGCAGCCCCTATTTACTAGCGGGGTCCAATGAGCAGTTCTTC.

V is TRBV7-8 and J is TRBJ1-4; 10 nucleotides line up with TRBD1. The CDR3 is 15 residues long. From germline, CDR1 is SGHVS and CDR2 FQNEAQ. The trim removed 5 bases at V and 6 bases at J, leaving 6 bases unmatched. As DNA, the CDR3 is TGTGCCAGCAGCGCGACAGGGGGCAGTGATGAAAAACTGTTTTTT. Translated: CASSATGGSDEKLFF.

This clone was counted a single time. The DNA for the CDR3 is TGTGCCAGCAGCTCATCGGGGTACTATGGCTACACCTTC. Its protein is CASSSSGYYGYTF. The J gene is TRBJ1-2, the V gene TRBV28; D is undetermined. Trimming cost V 6 bases and J 3 bases, with 11 bases left between them. CDR3 length equals 13 residues. Germline V gives CDR1 MDHEN, CDR2 SYDVKM.

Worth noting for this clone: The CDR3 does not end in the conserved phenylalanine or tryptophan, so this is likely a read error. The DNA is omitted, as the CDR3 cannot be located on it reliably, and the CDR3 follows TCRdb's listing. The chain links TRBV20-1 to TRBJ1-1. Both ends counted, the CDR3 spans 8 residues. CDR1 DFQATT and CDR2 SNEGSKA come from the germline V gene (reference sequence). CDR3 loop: CSARPLTL.

The CDR3 sequence is CASSRTSGRHYNEQFF. CDR3 bases: TGCGCCAGCAGCCGGACTAGCGGGAGGCACTACAATGAGCAGTTCTTC. The gene calls are TRBV5-1 and TRBJ2-1, with TRBD2 matching over 14 bases. J was trimmed by 3 bases and V by 4 bases; bases with no gene match: 3. The CDR3 is 16 residues long. The germline V gene has CDR1 SGHRS and CDR2 YFSETQ.

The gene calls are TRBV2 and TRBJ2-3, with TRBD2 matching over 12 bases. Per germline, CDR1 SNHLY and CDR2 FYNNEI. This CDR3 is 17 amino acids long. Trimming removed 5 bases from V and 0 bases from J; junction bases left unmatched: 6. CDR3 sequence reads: CASSRLAGERSTDTQYF. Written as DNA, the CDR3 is TGTGCCAGCAGTCGACTAGCGGGGGAGCGCAGCACAGATACGCAGTATTTT.

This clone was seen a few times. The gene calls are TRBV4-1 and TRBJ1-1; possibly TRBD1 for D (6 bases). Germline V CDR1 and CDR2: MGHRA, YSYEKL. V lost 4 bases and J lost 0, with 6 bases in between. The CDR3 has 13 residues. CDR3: CASSRTVNTEAFF. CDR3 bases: TGCGCCAGCAGCCGGACAGTGAACACTGAAGCTTTCTTT.

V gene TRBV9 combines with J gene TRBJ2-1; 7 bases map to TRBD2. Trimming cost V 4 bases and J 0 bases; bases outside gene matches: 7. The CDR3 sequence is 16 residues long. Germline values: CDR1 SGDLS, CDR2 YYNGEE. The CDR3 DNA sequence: TGTGCCAGCAGCCCGACTAGCAGGCCCTCCTACAATGAGCAGTTCTTC. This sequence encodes CASSPTSRPSYNEQFF.

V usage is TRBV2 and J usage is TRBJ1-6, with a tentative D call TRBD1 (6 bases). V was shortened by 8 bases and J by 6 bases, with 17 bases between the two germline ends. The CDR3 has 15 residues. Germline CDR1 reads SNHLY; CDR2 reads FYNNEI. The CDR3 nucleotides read TGTGCCAGCGGGCCTACAGGGCACCTTAATTCACCCCTCCACTTT. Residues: CASGPTGHLNSPLHF. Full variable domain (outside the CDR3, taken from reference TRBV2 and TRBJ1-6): EPEVTQTPSHQVTQMGQEVILRCVPISNHLYFYWYRQILGQKVEFLVSFYNNEISEKSEIFDDQFSVERPDGSNFTLKIRSTKLEDSAMYFCASGPTGHLNSPLHFGNGTRLTVT.

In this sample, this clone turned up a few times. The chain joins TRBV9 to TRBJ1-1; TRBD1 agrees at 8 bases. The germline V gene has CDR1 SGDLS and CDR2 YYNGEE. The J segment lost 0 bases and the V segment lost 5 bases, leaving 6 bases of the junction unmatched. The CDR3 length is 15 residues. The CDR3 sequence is CASRTTGAMNTEAFF. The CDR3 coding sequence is TGTGCCAGCAGAACGACAGGGGCGATGAACACTGAAGCTTTCTTT.

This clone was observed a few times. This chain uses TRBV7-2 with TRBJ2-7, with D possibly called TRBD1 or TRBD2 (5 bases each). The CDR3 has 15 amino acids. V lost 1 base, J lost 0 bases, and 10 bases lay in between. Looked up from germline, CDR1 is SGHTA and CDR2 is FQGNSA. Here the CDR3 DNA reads TGTGCCAGCAGCTTAGTCGGGGCCAGCTCCTACGAGCAGTACTTC. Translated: CASSLVGASSYEQYF.

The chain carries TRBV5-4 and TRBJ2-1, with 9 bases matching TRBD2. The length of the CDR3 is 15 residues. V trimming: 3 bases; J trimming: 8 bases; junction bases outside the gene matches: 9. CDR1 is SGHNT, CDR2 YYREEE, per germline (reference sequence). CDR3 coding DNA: TGTGCCAGCAGCTCCCCGGGACTAGCTATCGATGAGCAGTTCTTC. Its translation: CASSSPGLAIDEQFF.

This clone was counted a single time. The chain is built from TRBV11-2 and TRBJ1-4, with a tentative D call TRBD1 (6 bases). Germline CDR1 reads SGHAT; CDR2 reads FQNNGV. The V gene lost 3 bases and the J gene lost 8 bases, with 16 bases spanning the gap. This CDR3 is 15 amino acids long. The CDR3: CASSFWAGAGEKLFF. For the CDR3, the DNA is TGTGCCAGCAGCTTCTGGGCGGGGGCTGGAGAAAAACTGTTTTTT.

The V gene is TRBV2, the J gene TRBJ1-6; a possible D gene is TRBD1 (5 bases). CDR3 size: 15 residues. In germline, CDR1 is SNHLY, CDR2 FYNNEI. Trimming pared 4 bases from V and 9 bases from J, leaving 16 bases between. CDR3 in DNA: TGTGCCAGCAGTGTACAGGAGGATAGCGGTTCACCCCTCCACTTT. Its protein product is CASSVQEDSGSPLHF. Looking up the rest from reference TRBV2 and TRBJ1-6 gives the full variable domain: EPEVTQTPSHQVTQMGQEVILRCVPISNHLYFYWYRQILGQKVEFLVSFYNNEISEKSEIFDDQFSVERPDGSNFTLKIRSTKLEDSAMYFCASSVQEDSGSPLHFGNGTRLTVT.

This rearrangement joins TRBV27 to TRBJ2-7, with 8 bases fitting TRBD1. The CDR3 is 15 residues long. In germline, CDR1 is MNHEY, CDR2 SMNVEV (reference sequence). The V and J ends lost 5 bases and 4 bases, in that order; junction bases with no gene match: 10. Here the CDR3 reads CASSPGTGRMYEQYV. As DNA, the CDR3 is TGTGCCAGCAGTCCAGGGACAGGACGTATGTACGAGCAGTACGTC.

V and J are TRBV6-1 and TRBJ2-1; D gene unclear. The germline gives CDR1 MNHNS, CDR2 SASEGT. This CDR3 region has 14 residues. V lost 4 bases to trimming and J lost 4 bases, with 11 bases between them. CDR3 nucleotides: TGTGCCAGCAGTGTCTTAGGCAGGTACAATGAGCAGTTCTTC. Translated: CASSVLGRYNEQFF.

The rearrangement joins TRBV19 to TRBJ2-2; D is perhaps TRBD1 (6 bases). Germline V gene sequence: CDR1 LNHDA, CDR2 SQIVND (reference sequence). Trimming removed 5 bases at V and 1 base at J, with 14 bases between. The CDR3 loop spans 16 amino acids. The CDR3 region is CASSAHLGGNTGELFF. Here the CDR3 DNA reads TGTGCCAGTAGTGCCCACTTAGGGGGGAACACCGGGGAGCTGTTTTTT.

The CDR3 DNA reads as TGCGCCAGCAGCCAAGCCCGGGAATTCCCCTTGTCACCCCTCCACTTT. This encodes CASSQAREFPLSPLHF. This chain connects TRBV4-1 to TRBJ1-6, with D unclear. V lost 1 base and J lost 10, with 17 bases in between. Germline assignment: CDR1 MGHRA and CDR2 YSYEKL. CDR3 length: 16 residues.